This record concerns one TCR beta chain sequence. This specimen comes from a study of CD8 T cells in Susac syndrome. The germline V and J ends were trimmed by 3 bases and 5 bases, with 13 bases remaining between them. Looked up from germline, CDR1 is MDHEN and CDR2 is SYDVKM. The CDR3 runs to 14 residues. An input of 0.5 to 1 ug of RNA was subjected to reverse transcription using random hexamers. Using its own MiXCR run on the immunoSEQ multiplex PCR reads, TCRdb lists one record per CDR3 protein. The table lists 90,000 to 150,000 distinct CDR3 sequences, around 94% of them singletons. Sequencing used CD4+ T cells from PBMCs. V and J are TRBV28 and TRBJ1-2; D not certain. The source of this sequence is a human donor in good health. The CDR3 region has the DNA TGTGCCAGCAGTTTCAGCCCGGGGTCGTATGGCTACACCTTC. This codes for CASSFSPGSYGYTF.